This TCR beta chain stems from a study of blood T cells in healthy people across ages. The table lists this clonotype with a few counts. The target antigen is unknown. The CDR3 length is 14 residues. V was clipped by 2 bases and J by 6 bases, with 11 bases between them. CDR1 and CDR2 (germline): SGHRS, YFSETQ. Primed by a sample-barcoded 5' primer and a J-beta primer mix, a second PCR proceeded for about 6 to 11 cycles. Every cDNA molecule carried a tag from a template-switch adaptor bearing 12 random nucleotides. TCRdb re-derived calls from the 5' RACE reads in MiXCR, one entry per CDR3 protein. Of hundreds of thousands of distinct CDR3 sequences in the sample, 45% to 65% were seen once. General study results and limits: Per-million-T-cell TCR beta diversity fell roughly linearly with age.

Sequenced input: blood. The origin of this receptor is a man between 60 and 75 years old in good health. The chain joins TRBV5-1 to TRBJ1-4; the D gene is possibly TRBD1 (6 bases). CDR3 nucleotide sequence: TGCGCCAGCAGCTTAGATTCAGGGGATGAAAAACTGTTTTTT. This sequence encodes CASSLDSGDEKLFF.